This T cell receptor (beta chain) is drawn from a study of HIV-infected patients and healthy controls. This clonotype is deemed medium-sized (0.01 to 0.1%). The V end was cut by 6 bases, the J end by 7 bases, with 30 bases between. CDR3 length: 18 amino acids. One entry per CDR3 protein results from TCRdb running MiXCR on the 5' RACE reads. The data show tens of thousands of distinct CDR3 sequences, about 16% seen once. The sample was CD4+ T cells from blood. V and J are TRBV12-3 or TRBV12-4 and TRBJ2-5; a weak D match, TRBD2 (7 bases). This sequence originates from a human donor in good health. CDR3 in DNA: TGTGCCAGCAGAAACACAGGGACTACCCCCGGTGAAGGATGGACCCAGTACTTC. This gives the protein CASRNTGTTPGEGWTQYF.